This T cell receptor (beta chain) was recorded in a study of read filtering for tumor transcriptome and immune sequencing. Overall study: By R-ISS, stages I, II and III held 8, 16 and 7 patients. RNA-seq yielded only roughly 75 to 1273 TCR reads, IR-seq about 3.5 to 11 million. Study outcomes and limitations: The CD138-negative fraction was mixed bone marrow immune cells, not pure T cells. Single-read clonotypes: roughly 81% of IR-seq clonotypes (around 3.5% of reads), 65% to 75% of RNA-seq clonotypes (nearly 45% of reads).

This clonotype was observed at least ten times. What it recognizes is unknown. From roughly 0.4 ug of RNA, a library with molecular barcoded alpha/delta and beta/gamma adaptors was made. TCRdb redid the calling of the reads with MiXCR, one entry per CDR3 protein. Of some 40,000 distinct CDR3 sequences listed, roughly 12% are singletons. The V and J ends lost 5 bases and 2 bases, in that order; junction bases with no gene match: 4. In germline, CDR1 is SEHNR, CDR2 FQNEAQ (reference sequence). The CDR3 runs to 15 residues. The chain carries TRBV7-9 and TRBJ2-3; 10 bases are shared with TRBD1. Sequences were obtained from a population of CD138-negative cells sorted from bone marrow. The source of this sequence is a donor at least 40 years old with multiple myeloma. The CDR3 sequence: CASSAGTGVTDTQYF. CDR3 nucleotide sequence: TGTGCCAGCAGCGCCGGGACAGGGGTCACAGATACGCAGTATTTT. The full variable domain, in which reference TRBV7-9 and TRBJ2-3 provide the parts outside the CDR3, is DTGVSQNPRHKITKRGQNVTFRCDPISEHNRLYWYRQTLGQGPEFLTYFQNEAQLEKSRLLSDRFSAERPKGSFSTLEIQRTEQGDSAMYLCASSAGTGVTDTQYFGPGTRLTVL.